A selection of T cell receptor beta chains follows, all from one sample in a study of T cells in localized non-small cell lung cancer. Profiling relied on immunoSEQ multiplex PCR, and the TCRdb table lists in-frame clones only, not all of them. The sample yields about 26,000 clones, approximately 85% seen once. This specimen consisted of peripheral blood, obtained before any cancer treatment. The receptors stem from a woman aged 35-70 years with stage I lung adenocarcinoma. Both conserved end residues are part of each CDR3. Rows give clone size only sometimes, using once, few, many, or a class for an expanded clone.

TRBV19	TRBJ1-5	-	CASSPPGGVSNQPQHF
TRBV4-1	TRBJ2-1	-	CASRISGLSTSYNEQFF
TRBV27	TRBJ1-2	few	CASSPGTADPYTF
TRBV9	TRBJ2-7	-	CASSVLAGGYEQYF
TRBV10-3	TRBJ1-2	-	CAATGGLNYGYTF
TRBV7-3	TRBJ2-3	-	CASSRQGRDTQYF
TRBV5-5	TRBJ2-5	-	CASSYSGTKETQYF
TRBV15	TRBJ2-1	-	CATSEGAGGYNEQFF
TRBV7-2	TRBJ2-2	-	CASSLNSGGSTNTGELFF
TRBV19	TRBJ2-1	once	CASSTPGGGYNEQFF
TRBV7-2	TRBJ2-2	-	CASSPRTGFNTGELFF
TRBV7-2	TRBJ1-5	-	CASSPQWTGGSNQPQHF
TRBV2	TRBJ1-1	-	CASSGTFAFF
TRBV19	TRBJ1-1	-	CASSNSDQEWDTEAFF
TRBV14	TRBJ2-2	few	CASSGQGAGELFF
TRBV6-5	TRBJ1-6	-	CASSRRDSPLHF
TRBV2	TRBJ1-2	few	CASSGNQGTSGYTF
TRBV7-9	TRBJ2-1	once	CASSLHTRHNEQFF
TRBV6-5	TRBJ1-1	-	CASSYGGIGTEAFF
TRBV27	TRBJ2-7	-	CASTDRREEQYF
TRBV7-3	TRBJ2-1	-	CASSVTTLSSYNEQFF
TRBV2	TRBJ1-4	-	CASTLSATNEKLFF
TRBV7-2	TRBJ2-1	-	CASSSLAGGIYNEQFF
TRBV29-1	TRBJ1-5	-	CSVKGGGSGQPQHF
TRBV10-2	TRBJ2-1	-	CASSLAGEYNEQFF
TRBV13	TRBJ2-7	-	CASSLPGGSYEQYF
TRBV6-5	TRBJ2-5	-	CASSYRGRFQETQYF
TRBV9	TRBJ2-7	once	CASSDPPGQGSGEQYF
TRBV5-8	TRBJ2-3	-	CASSRTFSTDTQYF
TRBV15	TRBJ1-2	-	CATSRDRNLNYGYTF
TRBV10-2	TRBJ2-1	-	CASSESQSYNEQFF
TRBV18	TRBJ1-5	-	CASSPGLGINQPQHF
TRBV14	TRBJ2-2	few	CASSLTGQRPTGELFF
TRBV5-1	TRBJ1-5	-	CASSLETGGNQPQHF
TRBV7-2	TRBJ2-7	-	CASSLGGALSYEQYF
TRBV19	TRBJ2-2	-	CASSIYRGHGRGTGELFF